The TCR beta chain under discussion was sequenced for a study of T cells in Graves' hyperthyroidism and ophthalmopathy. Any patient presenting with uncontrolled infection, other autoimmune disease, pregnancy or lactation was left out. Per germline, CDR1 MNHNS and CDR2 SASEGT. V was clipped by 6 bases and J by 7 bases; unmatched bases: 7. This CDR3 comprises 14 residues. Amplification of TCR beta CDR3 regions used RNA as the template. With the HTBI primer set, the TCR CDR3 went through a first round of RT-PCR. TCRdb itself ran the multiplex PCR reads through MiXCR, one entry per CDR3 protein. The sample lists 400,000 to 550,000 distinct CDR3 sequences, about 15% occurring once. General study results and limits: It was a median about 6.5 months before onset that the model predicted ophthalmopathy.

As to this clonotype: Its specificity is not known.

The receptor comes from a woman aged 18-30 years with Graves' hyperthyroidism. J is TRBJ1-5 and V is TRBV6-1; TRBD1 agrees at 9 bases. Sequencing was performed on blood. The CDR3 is CASRRGTGLQPQHF. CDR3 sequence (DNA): TGTGCCAGCAGACGAGGGACAGGGCTCCAGCCCCAGCATTTT.